What follows are 18 T cell receptor beta chains derived from one specimen sequenced in a study of spatial heterogeneity in lung cancer (dated 2019 in TCRdb). This specimen's time point label, interpreted: blood at routine non-recurrence follow-up after resection. Receptor amplification or capture employed 5' RACE. Data came from a NextSeq 500. Using fastp at Q25 and MiXCR, TCRdb reprocessed the public reads and kept productive beta chains. Each entry is one CDR3 protein sequence, shown with its most common DNA and genes. The sample table records just under 45,000 distinct CDR3 sequences; 22% of these occur just once. Less than 9% of the sample is taken by the ten largest. This specimen was PBMCs, taken at follow-up. The receptor set was obtained from a female donor with early-stage non-small cell lung cancer.

There are a few counts of this clonotype. V gene TRBV7-2 combines with J gene TRBJ2-3; 9 bases fit TRBD1. This CDR3 comprises 15 residues. J was trimmed by 5 bases and V by 2 bases; bases with no gene match: 5. Germline-derived CDR1 and CDR2 are SGHTA and FQGNSA. The CDR3 sequence is CASSLTGGAGDTQYF. Written as DNA, the CDR3 is TGTGCCAGCAGCTTAACAGGGGGCGCCGGAGATACGCAGTATTTT.

V is TRBV7-4 and J is TRBJ2-7; no firm D call. Germline values: CDR1 SGHVT, CDR2 SQSDAQ. Trimming removed 8 bases at V and 4 bases at J, with 15 bases between. The CDR3 contains 13 residues. The chain's CDR3 is CASLGPRLYEQYV. The DNA for the CDR3 is TGTGCCAGCCTGGGCCCGCGCCTTTACGAGCAGTACGTC.

The rearrangement uses TRBV4-1 and TRBJ2-1, with TRBD2 identical over 11 bases. CDR1 and CDR2 (germline): MGHRA, YSYEKL. J was trimmed by 3 bases and V by 3 bases; bases with no gene match: 16. The length of the CDR3 is 20 residues. The CDR3 loop is CASSHLLAGAERLGYNEQFF. CDR3 coding DNA: TGCGCCAGCAGCCACCTACTAGCGGGAGCGGAACGATTAGGCTACAATGAGCAGTTCTTC.

The J gene is TRBJ1-4, the V gene TRBV20-1; D gene ambiguous. Trimming removed 1 base from V and 11 bases from J, with 17 bases in between. CDR1 and CDR2 (germline): DFQATT, SNEGSKA (reference sequence). There are 14 residues in the CDR3. CDR3: CSARGPRDGEKLFF. CDR3 coding DNA: TGCAGTGCTAGAGGCCCGAGGGATGGGGAGAAACTGTTTTTT.

V and J are TRBV9 and TRBJ2-1; the D gene is possibly TRBD2 (6 bases). Trimming removed 0 bases at V and 0 bases at J, with 10 bases between. The germline V gene has CDR1 SGDLS and CDR2 YYNGEE. CDR3 length equals 16 residues. The CDR3 here is CASSVDSGSSYNEQFF. The CDR3 bases are TGTGCCAGCAGCGTAGATTCCGGGAGCTCCTACAATGAGCAGTTCTTC.

The sample holds a few counts of this clonotype. The V call is TRBV6-5, the J call TRBJ2-5; possibly TRBD1 or TRBD2 for D (5 bases each). V was shortened by 5 bases and J by 5 bases, with 12 bases between the two germline ends. The CDR3 spans 13 residues. CDR1 and CDR2 (germline): MNHEY, SVGAGI. CDR3 in amino acids: CASSKDWGETQYF. CDR3 DNA: TGTGCCAGCAGTAAGGACTGGGGGGAGACCCAGTACTTC.

This chain uses TRBV19 with TRBJ2-3, with 10 nucleotides matching TRBD1. The ends lost 5 bases at V and 5 bases at J; junction bases unmatched: 10. The germline CDR1 and CDR2 sequences are LNHDA and SQIVND (reference sequence). The length of the CDR3 is 16 residues. The CDR3 sequence: CASSPETGGEEDTQYF. The CDR3 coding sequence is TGTGCCAGTAGTCCCGAGACAGGGGGCGAGGAAGATACGCAGTATTTT.

As to this clonotype: A read error may account for a junction end that differs from germline. The chain uses TRBV2 and TRBJ2-1; D gene unclear. Per the germline V gene, CDR1 is SNHLY and CDR2 is FYNNEI. The CDR3 is 13 residues long. The CDR3 protein is CASSVGFYNEQFF. CDR3 coding DNA: TGTGCCAGCAGTGTGGGATTTTACAATGAGCAGTTCTTT.

Only a few counts were recorded for this clonotype. This chain uses TRBV9 with TRBJ2-2; 12 nucleotides line up with TRBD2. V lost 3 bases, J lost 0 bases, and 3 bases stayed unmatched. CDR3 size: 17 residues. CDR1 is SGDLS and CDR2 is YYNGEE in the germline V gene. The CDR3 spells CASSAGLAGSNTGELFF. The CDR3 bases are TGTGCCAGCAGCGCAGGACTAGCGGGATCGAACACCGGGGAGCTGTTTTTT.

Concerning this clonotype: This may come from a read error, since a much larger clone is one base off. No conserved phenylalanine or tryptophan ends this CDR3, so it is likely a read error. The chain joins TRBV3-1 to TRBJ2-2; 10 nucleotides line up with TRBD2. Germline CDR1 is LGHDT and CDR2 is YNNKEL (reference sequence). With V trimmed by 7 bases and J by 0 bases, 5 bases remained unmatched. This CDR3 has 16 amino acids. In nucleotides, the CDR3 is TGTGCCAGCACCCTAGCGGGGGCTTCGAACACCGGGGAGCTGTTTCTT. Translated: CASTLAGASNTGELFL.

This clonotype turned up a few times. V usage is TRBV7-9 and J usage is TRBJ1-1; D is ambiguous. Per the germline V gene, CDR1 is SEHNR and CDR2 is FQNEAQ (reference sequence). This CDR3 spans 14 amino acids. Deletions cut 2 bases from V and 1 base from J, with 8 bases between. CDR3 sequence reads: CASSLQLTNTEAFF. In DNA form, the CDR3 reads TGTGCCAGCAGCTTACAGCTTACGAACACTGAAGCTTTCTTT.

This clonotype was seen a handful of times. The V and J genes are TRBV10-3 and TRBJ2-3, with 9 positions matching TRBD2. The CDR3 covers 14 residues. Unmatched junction bases numbered 3, after V lost 3 bases and J lost 5 bases. The germline V gene has CDR1 ENHRY and CDR2 SYGVKD. The CDR3 nucleotides are TGTGCCATCAGTGATAGCGGGAGCTTAGATACGCAGTATTTT. Protein product: CAISDSGSLDTQYF.

The sample holds many counts of this clonotype. The rearrangement uses TRBV3-1 and TRBJ2-1; D may be TRBD1 or TRBD2 (5 bases each). The V end was cut by 0 bases, the J end by 15 bases, with 15 bases between. The CDR3 is made up of 13 amino acids. Germline V lookup: CDR1 LGHDT, CDR2 YNNKEL (reference sequence). CDR3 DNA: TGTGCCAGCAGCCAAGATAGGGGCCTGGGACGGTTCTTC. Its translation is CASSQDRGLGRFF.

This clonotype has a count of ten or more. The V call is TRBV11-2, the J call TRBJ2-7; possible D gene TRBD2, 5 bases. Trimming took 3 bases from V and 1 from J, leaving 7 bases between them. Germline V gene sequence: CDR1 SGHAT, CDR2 FQNNGV. The CDR3 length is 13 residues. CDR3 in amino acids: CASSFGDSYEQYF. CDR3 bases: TGTGCCAGCAGCTTCGGGGATTCCTACGAGCAGTACTTC.

The CDR3 DNA reads as TGTGCCAGCAGATGGGAGACTAACTATGGCTACACCTTC. This encodes CASRWETNYGYTF. The chain carries TRBV2 and TRBJ1-2; D remains unclear. The V gene lost 6 bases and the J gene lost 0 bases, with 8 bases spanning the gap. Germline CDR1 is SNHLY and CDR2 is FYNNEI. The CDR3 is 13 amino acids. The variable domain in full, completed from reference TRBV2 and TRBJ1-2, reads EPEVTQTPSHQVTQMGQEVILRCVPISNHLYFYWYRQILGQKVEFLVSFYNNEISEKSEIFDDQFSVERPDGSNFTLKIRSTKLEDSAMYFCASRWETNYGYTFGSGTRLTVV.

This clonotype was recorded a few times. V gene TRBV11-2 combines with J gene TRBJ1-2; no firm D call. CDR1 SGHAT and CDR2 FQNNGV come from the germline V gene. V lost 6 bases and J 4 bases, leaving 15 bases between the germline ends. This CDR3 contains 14 residues. Here the CDR3 DNA reads TGTGCCAGCAGGGGATGGAATCTTCTCTATGGCTACACCTTC. Translation gives CASRGWNLLYGYTF.

This clonotype was seen once. It may be a read error: a sequence one base away is much more abundant. This chain connects TRBV11-3 to TRBJ2-2, with 7 bases that match TRBD1. The CDR3 covers 15 residues. The V gene's germline CDR1 is SGHNT and CDR2 YENEEA. The CDR3 reads CASSLEGQYTGKLFF. CDR3 nucleotide sequence: TGTGCCAGCAGCTTAGAGGGACAGTACACCGGGAAGCTGTTTTTT.

V is TRBV9 and J is TRBJ1-4; D is undetermined. Between the trimmed V and J ends, which lost 4 bases and 7 bases, there was a span of 11 bases. Germline CDR1 reads SGDLS; CDR2 reads YYNGEE. This CDR3 spans 13 amino acids. CDR3 residues: CASSSTGGEKLFF. In nucleotides, the CDR3 is TGTGCCAGCAGCTCGACCGGAGGTGAAAAACTGTTTTTT.